The entry below describes one TCR beta chain. Its antigen is unidentified. The sample originates from a study of relationships among human T cell subsets. Findings and limits, study-wide: Th1, Th2 and regulatory T cells shared many CDR3 sequences. V, D, J usage, CDR3 length and N-additions were similar across seven subsets.

TCR alpha and beta CDR3s were amplified from mRNA by semiquantitative ARM-PCR. Exponential amplification used communal superprimers after tagged nested gene-specific primers in ARM-PCR. TCRdb re-derived calls from the multiplex PCR reads in MiXCR, one entry per CDR3 protein. The sample has under 5,500 distinct CDR3 sequences, roughly 80% seen once; the top ten hold 29%. Subset-specific monoclonal antibody beads were used to isolate T cell subsets. After removal of 7 bases from V and 3 bases from J, the junction contained 12 bases not matched to a gene. This CDR3 is built from 15 residues. Germline loops: CDR1 DFQATT, CDR2 SNEGSKA (reference sequence).

The sequence derives from a middle-aged man in good health. The V and J genes are TRBV20-1 and TRBJ2-1; TRBD2 agrees at 7 bases. The sequenced material came from total T cells sorted from blood. The CDR3 DNA reads as TGCAGTGGGAGTGGAGGGAGGGCCGACTACAATGAGCAGTTCTTC. Translation gives CSGSGGRADYNEQFF.